A selection of T cell receptor beta chains follows, all from one sample in a study of blood T cell repertoires in COVID-19. Some clones are missing from TCRdb's copy, which holds only in-frame ones; the method was immunoSEQ multiplex PCR. This table has around 220,000 clones, about 88% appearing once. The specimen sequenced was peripheral blood. The origin of the receptors is a woman aged 40 to 50 who had recovered from COVID-19. CDR3s include the opening cysteine and the closing phenylalanine or tryptophan. The D gene is left open where the match is weak. Only some rows state a clone size, as once, few, many or a class for expanded clones.

v_call	j_call	d_call	cdr3_length	clone_size	cdr3_nt	cdr3_aa
TRBV6-1	TRBJ2-7	TRBD2	16	NA	TGTGCCAGCAGTGAATGGTATCTAGCGGGGGCCCAAGAGCAGTACTTC	CASSEWYLAGAQEQYF
TRBV4-3	TRBJ1-2	NA	16	NA	TGCGCCAGCAGCCAAAGGGCAGAAACAGGGAGCTATGGCTACACCTTC	CASSQRAETGSYGYTF
TRBV10-3	TRBJ2-6	TRBD2	17	NA	TGTGCCATCAGGTCACTAGCGGGGGGGAGTGGGGCCAACGTCCTGACTTTC	CAIRSLAGGSGANVLTF
TRBV11-2	TRBJ2-7	NA	15	NA	TGTGCCAGCAGCTCCCGGTCCCCGGGAGTCTACGAGCAGTACTTC	CASSSRSPGVYEQYF
TRBV19	TRBJ2-5	NA	16	NA	TGTGCCAGTAGCCCCCGCGGGACAGTGTTGCAAGAGACCCAGTACTTC	CASSPRGTVLQETQYF
TRBV7-2	TRBJ2-7	NA	15	NA	TGTGCCAGCAGCTTAGACCCCGACAGCTCCTACGAGCAGTACTTC	CASSLDPDSSYEQYF
TRBV11-2	TRBJ2-1	TRBD1	14	NA	TGTGCCAGCAGCCCAATTACAGGGGGCAATGAGCAGTTCTTC	CASSPITGGNEQFF
TRBV27	TRBJ2-1	TRBD2	16	NA	TGTGCCAGCAGTCTGACTAGCGGGAGGGCCGTCAATGAGCAGTTCTTC	CASSLTSGRAVNEQFF
TRBV4-3	TRBJ1-3	TRBD1	18	NA	TGCGCCAGCAGCCAAGCCCCGGGACAGGGGGCCTCTGGAAACACCATATATTTT	CASSQAPGQGASGNTIYF
TRBV6-2/TRBV6-3	TRBJ1-5	NA	14	NA	TGTGCCAGCAGTCGACCACAGGGAGCTCAGCCCCAGCATTTT	CASSRPQGAQPQHF
TRBV5-5	TRBJ2-5	NA	16	NA	TGTGCCAGCAGCGACGTCACCGGGACTCCGAGGGAGACCCAGTACTTC	CASSDVTGTPRETQYF
TRBV28	TRBJ2-3	NA	15	once	TGTGCCAGCAGTTTCGGAGTAGCGGTCACAGATACGCAGTATTTT	CASSFGVAVTDTQYF
TRBV11-3	TRBJ2-7	TRBD1	15	NA	TGTGCCAGCAGCTTAAGGGGCAGGGGGTGGTACGAGCAGTACTTC	CASSLRGRGWYEQYF
TRBV4-3	TRBJ2-3	TRBD1	15	once	TGCGCCAGCAGCCAGGACAGGGGCAGGACAGATACGCAGTATTTT	CASSQDRGRTDTQYF
TRBV5-1	TRBJ2-7	NA	14	few	TGCGCCAGCAGCTTGGAAGTAGCGGCTTACGAGCAGTACTTC	CASSLEVAAYEQYF
TRBV28	TRBJ1-2	NA	13	NA	TGTGCCAGCAGTGAGATAGGGGATCGGGGCTACACCTTC	CASSEIGDRGYTF
TRBV6-5	TRBJ1-5	NA	13	NA	TGTGCCAGCAGACAGACACCTAATCAGCCCCAGCATTTT	CASRQTPNQPQHF
TRBV5-1	TRBJ1-1	NA	12	NA	TGCGCCAGCAGCTTGGACGGGCCGGGGGCTTTCTTT	CASSLDGPGAFF
TRBV12-3/TRBV12-4	TRBJ2-7	TRBD1	12	NA	TGTGCCAGCAGCGCCGGACAGGCCGAGCAGTACTTC	CASSAGQAEQYF
TRBV6-2/TRBV6-3	TRBJ1-5	NA	14	NA	TGTGCCAGCAGTTGGACATTAAGCAATCAGCCCCAGCATTTT	CASSWTLSNQPQHF
TRBV4-3	TRBJ1-2	TRBD1	17	NA	TGCGCCAGCAGCCAAGATCAGCCGGGACAGGCCTACTATGGCTACACCTTC	CASSQDQPGQAYYGYTF
TRBV7-2	TRBJ2-1	TRBD2	15	NA	TGTGCCAGCAGCTTAGACCGACTAGCGATCAATGAGCAGTTCTTC	CASSLDRLAINEQFF
TRBV10-3	TRBJ2-5	NA	13	NA	TGTGCCATCAGTGTTAACTTTCAAGAGACCCAGTACTTC	CAISVNFQETQYF
TRBV6-2/TRBV6-3	TRBJ2-5	TRBD1	14	NA	TGTGCCAGCAGTTATGGGACAGGGCAAGAGACCCAGTACTTC	CASSYGTGQETQYF
TRBV9	TRBJ2-3	TRBD2	15	NA	TGTGCCAGCAGCGTAGCGGGGGGGGCCGTTAATACGCAGTATTTT	CASSVAGGAVNTQYF
TRBV6-2/TRBV6-3	TRBJ1-2	NA	13	NA	TGTGCCAGCAGTTACAAGGGACTGGAAGGCTACACCTTC	CASSYKGLEGYTF
TRBV7-2	TRBJ2-3	TRBD2	17	NA	TGTGCCAGCAGCCCTCCTAGCGGGGGGGCTGTTTCAGATACGCAGTATTTT	CASSPPSGGAVSDTQYF
TRBV4-3	TRBJ2-7	NA	16	NA	TGCGCCAGCAGCCCCCCCCATAACAGGACCCACTACGAGCAGTACTTC	CASSPPHNRTHYEQYF
TRBV9	TRBJ2-3	TRBD1	16	once	TGTGCCAGCAGCGGAGCTGCGACAGGGGGCACAGATACGCAGTATTTT	CASSGAATGGTDTQYF
TRBV6-6	TRBJ2-2	TRBD2	18	few	TGTGCCAGCAGTCAAACCGGGACTAGCGGGAAGAACACCGGGGAGCTGTTTTTT	CASSQTGTSGKNTGELFF
TRBV7-2	TRBJ1-6	TRBD1	15	few	TGTGCCAGCAGCCGCCTGACAGGGGTCGAGTCACCCCTCCACTTT	CASSRLTGVESPLHF
TRBV14	TRBJ2-3	NA	17	NA	TGTGCCAGCAGCCAAGGAACAGGATCAGCTAGCACAGATACGCAGTATTTT	CASSQGTGSASTDTQYF
TRBV5-1	TRBJ2-1	TRBD2	16	NA	TGCGCCAGCAGCTTGGGACTAGCGGTAGTGCTCAATGAGCAGTTCTTC	CASSLGLAVVLNEQFF
TRBV11-1	TRBJ2-3	NA	13	NA	TGTGCCAGCAGCTTAGACGACAGAGGAACGCAGTATTTT	CASSLDDRGTQYF
TRBV4-3	TRBJ2-7	TRBD2	14	NA	TGCGCCAGCAGCCAAATAGCGGGGCCCTACGAGCAGTACTTC	CASSQIAGPYEQYF
TRBV5-1	TRBJ2-7	NA	15	medium-sized	TGCGCCAGCAGCTTGTCTCCGGGGTACTCGGGTGAGCAGTACTTC	CASSLSPGYSGEQYF
TRBV3-1/TRBV3-2	TRBJ1-5	NA	15	NA	TGTGCCAGCAGCCAAGATTCGGGGGTGAATCAGCCCCAGCATTTT	CASSQDSGVNQPQHF
TRBV19	TRBJ2-1	TRBD1	14	NA	TGTGCCAGTAGCCGGACAGGGCAATCCAATGAGCAGTTCTTC	CASSRTGQSNEQFF
TRBV4-3	TRBJ1-6	NA	13	NA	TGCGCCAGCAGCCGGGGCAGGACGTCACCCCTCCACTTT	CASSRGRTSPLHF
TRBV4-2	TRBJ2-1	TRBD2	17	NA	TGTGCCAGCAGCCCGATAGCGGGGGAGAGCTCCTACAATGAGCAGTTCTTC	CASSPIAGESSYNEQFF
TRBV9	TRBJ2-1	TRBD1	15	NA	TGTGCCAGCAGCGTCGGGACAGGGAGCTACAATGAGCAGTTCTTC	CASSVGTGSYNEQFF
TRBV2	TRBJ1-5	TRBD1	14	NA	TGTGCCAGCAGTTACAGGGGAGGCAATCAGCCCCAGCATTTT	CASSYRGGNQPQHF
TRBV7-3	TRBJ2-3	NA	13	NA	TGTGCCAGCAGCTCCCTCAGTACAGATACGCAGTATTTT	CASSSLSTDTQYF
TRBV15	TRBJ2-5	NA	17	NA	TGTGCCACCAGCAGGGACCAATGGGGGGAGTACCAAGAGACCCAGTACTTC	CATSRDQWGEYQETQYF
TRBV2	TRBJ2-1	TRBD2	15	many	TGTGCCAGCAGTGAAGTGGGTAGCGGGGGCAATGAGCAGTTCTTC	CASSEVGSGGNEQFF
TRBV19	TRBJ2-3	NA	14	many	TGTGCCAGTAGTTCCCTGGTGCAGACAGATACGCAGTATTTT	CASSSLVQTDTQYF
TRBV5-4	TRBJ1-6	TRBD1	15	NA	TGTGCCAGCAGCGGCTACCGGGACAGTAATTCACCCCTCCACTTT	CASSGYRDSNSPLHF
TRBV30	TRBJ1-5	NA	12	NA	TGTGCCTGGAGTGAGGGAGATCAGCCCCAGCATTTT	CAWSEGDQPQHF
TRBV18	TRBJ2-5	NA	14	NA	TGTGCCAGCTCAATCTCTATAGGAGTAGAGACCCAGTACTTC	CASSISIGVETQYF
TRBV7-9	TRBJ1-4	NA	15	NA	TGTGCCAGCAGCTACTTGACAGCAACTAATGAAAAACTGTTTTTT	CASSYLTATNEKLFF
TRBV5-6	TRBJ2-5	NA	16	NA	TGTGCCAGCAGCTCCCTGACAGGAGACCTACAAGAGACCCAGTACTTC	CASSSLTGDLQETQYF
TRBV18	TRBJ1-5	TRBD1	13	NA	TGTGCCAGCTCCCCGACAGGGGATCAGCCCCAGCATTTT	CASSPTGDQPQHF
TRBV6-1	TRBJ2-5	TRBD1	16	NA	TGTGCCAGCAGTGAACAGGAAGGACAGGGTTGGGAGACCCAGTACTTC	CASSEQEGQGWETQYF